Listed below are T cell receptor beta chains from one sample, sequenced in a study of T cell repertoires in cytomegalovirus infection. TCRdb fed the reads into MiXCR, producing one record per CDR3 protein. The data hold nearly 700,000 distinct CDR3 sequences, with around 35% observed a single time. Antigens for these TCRs are unknown. This specimen was cultured PBMCs, taken from culture after CMV antigen stimulation. The receptors originated from a human donor in good health (CMV status not recorded). Some clones in this sample may be carry-over from other donors' samples. Both conserved end residues are part of each CDR3. Each record gives: clone size, V gene, D gene, J gene, CDR3 DNA, CDR3 protein. A D gene is named only where the DNA matches it firmly. Expanded clones get a size class; other rows say once, few or many, or leave the size out.

-	TRBV20-1	TRBD1	TRBJ2-7	TGCAGTGTCCTCCGGGACAGCTCCTACGAGCAGTACTTC	CSVLRDSSYEQYF
-	TRBV20-1	-	TRBJ2-7	TGCAGTGCCCCCAATCGGGCCAAGGCCTACGAGCAGTACTTC	CSAPNRAKAYEQYF
few	TRBV6-5	-	TRBJ2-2	TGTGCCAGCAGTTTGGCAGTACTTACCGGGGAGCTGTTTTTT	CASSLAVLTGELFF
many	TRBV6-1	-	TRBJ2-1	TGTGCCAGCAGTGGAGGGTCTACCCGACTTCGGTTCAATGAGCAGTTCTTC	CASSGGSTRLRFNEQFF
once	TRBV20-1	TRBD2	TRBJ2-1	TGCAGTGCACGACTAGCGGGGTACAATGAGCAGTTCTTC	CSARLAGYNEQFF
few	TRBV6-5	TRBD1	TRBJ1-2	TGTGCCAGCAGTTGGGACAGTGGGGGCTATGGCTACACCTTC	CASSWDSGGYGYTF
few	TRBV11-2	-	TRBJ2-1	TGTGCCAGCAGTCCCCTGGCGGGCTCCTCCTACAATGAGCAGTTCTTC	CASSPLAGSSYNEQFF
-	TRBV7-2	TRBD1	TRBJ1-5	TGTGCCAGCACCAGGACAGGACTTAGCAATCAGCCCCAGCATTTT	CASTRTGLSNQPQHF
few	TRBV28	-	TRBJ1-5	TGTGCCAGCAGTTCGTTAAGGGACCAGCCCCAGCATTTT	CASSSLRDQPQHF
-	TRBV6-1	-	TRBJ2-2	TGTGCCAGCAGACTAGATCCACCCGGGGAGCTGTTTTTT	CASRLDPPGELFF
-	TRBV12-3/TRBV12-4	-	TRBJ1-5	TGTGCCAGCAGTAAAGAGGCAGGTTCTTATAGCAATCAGCCCCAGCATTTT	CASSKEAGSYSNQPQHF
-	TRBV7-2	TRBD2	TRBJ2-2	TGTGCCAGCAGCCTCTATCCTAGCGGGGGGCCCGGGGAGCTGTTTTTT	CASSLYPSGGPGELFF
many	TRBV6-2/TRBV6-3	-	TRBJ2-3	TGTGCCAGCAGTTACGCAGATACGCAGTATTTT	CASSYADTQYF
few	TRBV4-2	TRBD1	TRBJ2-1	TGTGCCAGCAGCCAAGCCGGGACAGGGCAGTTCTTC	CASSQAGTGQFF
-	TRBV6-1	-	TRBJ1-5	TGTGCCAGCAGTGAAGCGGCAGGGTATAGCAATCAGCCCCAGCATTTT	CASSEAAGYSNQPQHF
many	TRBV7-8	-	TRBJ1-1	TGTGCCAGCAGCATGACGGGGAACACTGAAGCTTTCTTT	CASSMTGNTEAFF
-	TRBV10-1	TRBD1	TRBJ1-3	TGCGCCAATACCGGGACAGGGCTTCTAAGCTCTGGAAACACCATATATTTT	CANTGTGLLSSGNTIYF
-	TRBV27	TRBD2	TRBJ2-7	TGTGCCAGCAGTTTTTCATCGAGCGGGAGTGGCTACGAGCAGTACTTC	CASSFSSSGSGYEQYF
few	TRBV28	-	TRBJ2-5	TGTGCCAGCAGTTTATGGGGCAGCGTTAAACAAGAGACCCAGTACTTC	CASSLWGSVKQETQYF
-	TRBV24-1	-	TRBJ2-7	TGTGCCACCAGTGATCCTGCTAGACAGAACGAGCAGTACTTC	CATSDPARQNEQYF
-	TRBV9	TRBD1	TRBJ2-1	TGTGCCAGCAGCGTAGCAGGACAGGGAACCTACAATGAGCAGTTCTTC	CASSVAGQGTYNEQFF
few	TRBV12-3/TRBV12-4	TRBD1	TRBJ1-2	TGTGCCAGCAGTTTATCCCGGACAGGGCATGGCTACACCTTC	CASSLSRTGHGYTF
-	TRBV5-1	-	TRBJ2-1	TGCGCCAGCAGTCTTATTCGCGTTGAGCGGGCCCATACCTCCTACAATGAGCAGTTCTTC	CASSLIRVERAHTSYNEQFF
many	TRBV7-2	-	TRBJ2-3	TGTGCCAGCAGCTTTATTGGCACAGATACGCAGTATTTT	CASSFIGTDTQYF
few	TRBV7-6	-	TRBJ1-3	TGTGCCAGCAGCTTAGGGGACTTCTCTCCGGGAACCATATATTTT	CASSLGDFSPGTIYF
few	TRBV7-2	TRBD2	TRBJ2-3	TGTGCCAGCGTTTTATTAGCGGGAGGCACAGATACGCAGTATTTT	CASVLLAGGTDTQYF
-	TRBV12-3/TRBV12-4	-	TRBJ1-5	TGTGCCAGCAGCATAACACCGGGTTTTAATCAGCCCCAGCATTTT	CASSITPGFNQPQHF
few	TRBV20-1	-	TRBJ2-7	TGCAGTGCTACACCTGGGAATCTCCCCGTCGAGCAGTACTTC	CSATPGNLPVEQYF
-	TRBV19	TRBD2	TRBJ2-1	TGTGCCAGTAGCCTAGCGGGAGTTACCTACAATGAGCAGTTCTTC	CASSLAGVTYNEQFF
-	TRBV6-2/TRBV6-3	-	TRBJ2-3	TGTGCCAGCGCACTGGGACTCTATACGCAGTATTTT	CASALGLYTQYF
-	TRBV5-1	-	TRBJ2-5	TGCGCCAGCAGGGGGACAACGGAGACCCAGTACTTC	CASRGTTETQYF
few	TRBV14	-	TRBJ2-3	TGTGCCAGCAGCCTCAGACCGGACCCAAGCACAGATACGCAGTATTTT	CASSLRPDPSTDTQYF
many	TRBV7-2	-	TRBJ1-3	TGTGCCAGCAGCCTAATCGGGAGGGGATCGGGAAACACCATATATTTT	CASSLIGRGSGNTIYF
-	TRBV12-3/TRBV12-4	-	TRBJ1-5	TGTGCCAGCAGTGGATCAGGGCCGCAGCCCCAGCATTTT	CASSGSGPQPQHF
-	TRBV27	TRBD1	TRBJ2-7	TGTGCCAGCAGTTTATTATTTGGACAGGGACCCACGAGCTCCTACGAGCAGTACTTC	CASSLLFGQGPTSSYEQYF
-	TRBV7-9	TRBD1	TRBJ1-2	TGTGCCAGCAGCCACAGGGGTAACTATGGCTACACCTTC	CASSHRGNYGYTF
-	TRBV28	-	TRBJ2-3	TGTGCCAGCAACCCCCGGGGGAGGGGGGTTCGGAATACGCAGTATTTT	CASNPRGRGVRNTQYF
-	TRBV27	-	TRBJ2-5	TGTGCCAGCAGTTTATCGAGATATTGGGAGACCCAGTACTTC	CASSLSRYWETQYF
-	TRBV5-4	TRBD1	TRBJ2-3	TGTGCCAGCAGCTTGGGTCCAGGGGGCGTAGATACGCAGTATTTT	CASSLGPGGVDTQYF
-	TRBV11-2	-	TRBJ1-3	TGTGCCAGCAGCGTCTCCCGGGCCTCGACTGGAAACACCATATATTTT	CASSVSRASTGNTIYF
-	TRBV4-1	-	TRBJ1-4	TGCGCCAGCAGTCAGCCGGGACGGAGAGTAAAACTGTTTTTT	CASSQPGRRVKLFF
many	TRBV7-9	-	TRBJ1-2	TGTGCCAGCAGCGAACCGTTTAGGGACTATGGCTACACCTTC	CASSEPFRDYGYTF
-	TRBV7-2	TRBD1	TRBJ1-2	TGTGCCAGTGGACAGGGTGATTATGGCTACACCTTC	CASGQGDYGYTF
few	TRBV7-6	TRBD2	TRBJ2-1	TGTGCCAGCAGTCCAGGGGGTAGCGGGGGTTACAATGAGCAGTTCTTC	CASSPGGSGGYNEQFF
-	TRBV19	-	TRBJ1-5	TGTGCCAGTAGTATCCGGGCAGTCCTAGATCAGCCCCAGCATTTT	CASSIRAVLDQPQHF
few	TRBV19	TRBD1	TRBJ1-6	TGTGCCAGTAGTATCCCATCACAGGGGGGCGATTCACCCCTCCACTTT	CASSIPSQGGDSPLHF
-	TRBV27	-	TRBJ2-7	TGTGCCAGCAGCCTGGACATGCGCTACGAGCAGTACTTC	CASSLDMRYEQYF